What follows is one T cell receptor (beta chain) and its context. In the same sample, other DNA sequences code for this CDR3. The data derive from a study of blood T cell repertoires in COVID-19. Study in general: COVID-19 samples from acute and convalescent phases originated in the United States, Italy and Spain. PBMCs, B-cell-depleted T cells, or T cells provided the cDNA or gDNA that made up the material.

The protocol was immunoSEQ multiplex PCR, while the TCRdb copy is restricted to in-frame clones and leaves out a portion. The sample contains about 430,000 clones, more than 75% of which appear only once. The V end lost 3 bases, the J end lost 3 bases, and 6 bases lay between the germline ends. CDR3 length: 12 residues. CDR1 and CDR2 from the germline V gene are SNHLY and FYNNEI. Participants came from under 30 US areas, aged roughly 18 to 100 years. Categorization into cohorts depended on clinical history that participants reported. Material for sequencing was PBMCs or T cells enriched from blood (not recorded which). The TCR originated in a woman in her thirties with acute COVID-19. The gene calls are TRBV2 and TRBJ2-7; D ambiguous. As DNA, the CDR3 is TGTGCCAGCAGTGACAGAGGCTACGAGCAGTACTTC. This translates into CASSDRGYEQYF.